Below, one T cell receptor beta chain is given with its context. The germline gives CDR1 SGHNT, CDR2 YYREEE (reference sequence). V dropped 0 bases and J dropped 0 bases, with 10 bases sitting between them. The CDR3 length is 16 residues. This sample is drawn from a study of blood T cell repertoires in COVID-19. Allocation to cohorts depended on clinical history reported by the participants. Donors in Cohort 3 who had recovered were those with two negative PCRs, healthcare professional clearance, or resolution of their symptoms. As processed by the authors: By means of reference gene primer amplification, nucleated cell counts were estimated. The protocol was immunoSEQ multiplex PCR, while the TCRdb copy is restricted to in-frame clones and leaves out a portion. V and J calls and clone size come straight from that table; D and trimming were deduced from the DNA. In the table there are 250,000 to 350,000 clones, 88% of which are singletons.

This clonotype originated in a woman between 45 and 65 years old who had recovered from COVID-19. V and J are TRBV5-4 and TRBJ2-1, with D unresolved. The specimen sequenced was PBMCs or T cells enriched from blood (not recorded which). The DNA of the CDR3 is TGTGCCAGCAGCTTGGCCGCGTCGAGCTCCTACAATGAGCAGTTCTTC. Protein: CASSLAASSSYNEQFF. Full variable domain (missing parts from reference TRBV5-4 and TRBJ2-1): ETGVTQSPTHLIKTRGQQVTLRCSSQSGHNTVSWYQQALGQGPQFIFQYYREEENGRGNFPPRFSGLQFPNYSSELNVNALELDDSALYLCASSLAASSSYNEQFFGPGTRLTVL.